What follows are 25 T cell receptor beta chains derived from one specimen sequenced in a study of blood T cell repertoires in COVID-19. The repertoire was sequenced with immunoSEQ multiplex PCR; TCRdb's copy has only in-frame clones and lacks some. This sample has a few hundred thousand clones, with around 90% found just once. Sequencing was done on a sample of peripheral blood. These receptors all stem from a woman between 35 and 50 years old with COVID-19, enrolled during active disease.

The chain joins TRBV27 to TRBJ2-7; 10 nucleotides align to TRBD1. Germline V gene data show CDR1 as MNHEY and CDR2 as SMNVEV (reference sequence). The V gene end was trimmed by 8 bases and the J gene end by 5 bases; junction bases not matched to a gene: 3. This CDR3 is 12 amino acids long. CDR3 bases: TGTGCCAGCCGGGACAGGGGCCACGAGCAGTACTTC. It is translated as CASRDRGHEQYF.

V and J are TRBV9 and TRBJ2-1, with 11 bases identical to TRBD2. The CDR3 spans 16 residues. The germline V gene encodes CDR1 SGDLS and CDR2 YYNGEE. V gave up 3 bases and J gave up 9 bases; unmatched junction bases: 11. This CDR3 is CASSGPIAGGVTEQFF. In DNA, the CDR3 is TGTGCCAGCAGCGGGCCAATAGCGGGAGGGGTGACTGAGCAGTTCTTC. Based on the CDR3 plus reference TRBV9 and TRBJ2-1, the full variable domain is DSGVTQTPKHLITATGQRVTLRCSPRSGDLSVYWYQQSLDQGLQFLIQYYNGEERAKGNILERFSAQQFPDLHSELNLSSLELGDSALYFCASSGPIAGGVTEQFFGPGTRLTVL.

This chain links TRBV5-1 with TRBJ2-7; D remains ambiguous. Deletions cut 0 bases from V and 6 bases from J, with 13 bases between. This CDR3 is built from 14 residues. Germline CDR1 is SGHRS and CDR2 is YFSETQ. The CDR3 here is CASSLVASTLEQYF. CDR3 DNA: TGCGCCAGCAGCTTGGTTGCCAGTACCCTCGAGCAGTACTTC.

The chain carries TRBV7-9 and TRBJ1-2; D gene ambiguous. There are 19 residues in the CDR3. CDR1 is SEHNR and CDR2 is FQNEAQ in the germline V gene (reference sequence). Trimming stripped 4 bases from V and 0 bases from J, with 24 bases between. CDR3 residues: CASSSPTGKTISANYGYTF. DNA for the CDR3: TGTGCCAGCAGCTCCCCCACGGGGAAAACAATCTCGGCTAACTATGGCTACACCTTC.

This clone appeared a single time. The V call is TRBV20-1, the J call TRBJ2-7; D is possibly TRBD2 (6 bases). The CDR3 totals 14 residues. Germline V gives CDR1 DFQATT, CDR2 SNEGSKA (reference sequence). V shed 3 bases and J shed 1 base, with 13 bases lying between them. Here the CDR3 DNA reads TGCAGTGCTAGTTCCCTAGCGTTGTCCTACGAGCAGTACTTC. Amino acid sequence: CSASSLALSYEQYF.

This chain's CDR3 is CASSPSGQLTDTQYF. The CDR3 nucleotides read TGTGCCAGCAGTCCCTCGGGACAGCTCACAGATACGCAGTATTTT. The chain links TRBV28 to TRBJ2-3; 7 bases are a match to TRBD1. The length of the CDR3 is 15 residues. The J segment lost 2 bases and the V segment lost 5 bases, leaving 7 bases of the junction unmatched. CDR1 is MDHEN and CDR2 is SYDVKM in the germline V gene.

This clone was counted once. This rearrangement joins TRBV25-1 to TRBJ1-1; D perhaps matches TRBD1 (6 bases). V dropped 11 bases and J dropped 0 bases, with 16 bases sitting between them. Germline V gene lookup returns CDR1 MGHDK and CDR2 SYGVNS. The CDR3 is made up of 14 amino acids. CDR3 DNA sequence: TGTGCCGTCAGAGGGCAGGGGTTGAACACTGAAGCTTTCTTT. It specifies CAVRGQGLNTEAFF.

V gene TRBV4-1 combines with J gene TRBJ1-1; TRBD1 matches 8 bases. The CDR3 sequence is 18 residues long. Germline CDR1 reads MGHRA; CDR2 reads YSYEKL. After removal of 4 bases from V and 0 bases from J, the junction contained 13 bases not matched to a gene. CDR3 sequence: CASSLQTRDRLMNTEAFF. CDR3 sequence (DNA): TGCGCCAGCAGCCTTCAAACCCGGGACAGGCTGATGAACACTGAAGCTTTCTTT.

The chain carries TRBV11-3 and TRBJ2-3, with TRBD2 matching 8 bases. The V and J ends lost 4 bases and 4 bases, in that order; junction bases with no gene match: 4. Germline CDR1 SGHNT, CDR2 YENEEA. CDR3 size: 14 residues. Here the CDR3 DNA reads TGTGCCAGCAGCTCCGGACTAGCTCCAGATACGCAGTATTTT. Translation gives CASSSGLAPDTQYF.

The V call is TRBV27, the J call TRBJ1-1; no reliable D call. The CDR3 loop spans 11 amino acids. Germline V gene lookup returns CDR1 MNHEY and CDR2 SMNVEV (reference sequence). The CDR3 spells CVTRANQEAFF. CDR3 DNA sequence: TGTGTTACGCGGGCTAACCAAGAGGCTTTCTTT.

This clone was observed a few times. The chain's CDR3 is CASSLLDSNYEQYF. The CDR3 DNA is TGTGCCAGCAGTTTATTAGACAGTAACTACGAGCAGTACTTC. The chain recombines TRBV28 with TRBJ2-7, with TRBD1 as a possible D gene (5 bases). The CDR3 spans 14 residues. The germline gives CDR1 MDHEN, CDR2 SYDVKM. The ends were cut back, 1 base at V and 3 bases at J, with 10 bases in the middle.

V is TRBV4-2 and J is TRBJ2-1; D may be TRBD2 (5 bases). Germline-derived CDR1 and CDR2 are LGHNA and YNFKEQ. V was shortened by 1 base and J by 6 bases, with 16 bases between the two germline ends. The CDR3 is 16 residues long. The CDR3 bases are TGTGCCAGCAGCCAAGTGATAAGCGGATCACCCAATGAGCAGTTCTTC. Its protein is CASSQVISGSPNEQFF.

CDR3 residues: CASSTDRGRAGYTF. The CDR3 DNA reads TGTGCCAGTAGTACGGACAGGGGGCGAGCTGGCTACACCTTC. V and J are TRBV19 and TRBJ1-2, with 11 nucleotides matching TRBD1. The length of the CDR3 is 14 residues. Germline V gene sequence: CDR1 LNHDA, CDR2 SQIVND (reference sequence). The trim removed 4 bases at V and 7 bases at J, leaving 5 bases unmatched.

The rearrangement links TRBV4-3 to TRBJ1-2, with D possibly matching TRBD1 (5 bases). Germline V gene sequence: CDR1 LGHNA, CDR2 YSLEER. The CDR3 covers 15 residues. Trimming removed 0 bases from V and 4 bases from J, with 12 bases in between. The CDR3 bases are TGCGCCAGCAGCCAAGACCCCCAGGGTGCCTATGGCTACACCTTC. Translation: CASSQDPQGAYGYTF.

This clone came up many times. This chain joins TRBV4-2 and TRBJ1-2, with D tentatively TRBD1 (5 bases). V lost 0 bases, J lost 5 bases, and 10 bases lay in between. Looked up from germline, CDR1 is LGHNA and CDR2 is YNFKEQ. This CDR3 spans 14 amino acids. CDR3 bases: TGTGCCAGCAGCCAAGATAAGGCAGGGTATGGCTACACCTTC. Its protein product is CASSQDKAGYGYTF.

The V call is TRBV28, the J call TRBJ1-6; perhaps TRBD1 as D (6 bases). V dropped 8 bases and J dropped 7 bases, with 9 bases sitting between them. The length of the CDR3 is 12 residues. Per germline, CDR1 MDHEN and CDR2 SYDVKM. The CDR3 nucleotides are TGTGCCAGCCGGACAGCAAATTCACCCCTCCACTTT. This encodes CASRTANSPLHF.

The chain combines TRBV5-1 with TRBJ1-6; 8 nucleotides match TRBD1. Germline CDR1 reads SGHRS; CDR2 reads YFSETQ. J was trimmed by 8 bases and V by 4 bases; bases with no gene match: 8. The CDR3 loop spans 15 amino acids. The CDR3 nucleotides are TGCGCCAGCAGCCGGACAGGGAGCGGAGATTCACCCCTCCACTTT. It yields the protein CASSRTGSGDSPLHF.

The V gene is TRBV28, the J gene TRBJ2-7; TRBD2 is a possible D gene (5 bases). V shed 9 bases and J shed 2 bases, with 17 bases lying between them. Germline loops: CDR1 MDHEN, CDR2 SYDVKM. CDR3 length: 14 residues. The CDR3 protein is CASTKAAGAYEQYF. The CDR3 region has the DNA TGTGCCAGTACTAAAGCGGCAGGAGCCTACGAGCAGTACTTC.

The chain uses TRBV27 and TRBJ2-1, with 7 bases fitting TRBD2. Germline CDR1 reads MNHEY; CDR2 reads SMNVEV (reference sequence). V lost 7 bases, J lost 4 bases, and 19 bases stayed unmatched. The CDR3 covers 18 residues. CDR3 DNA: TGTGCCAGCACCCCTGTGTCGCGGACGACTAGCATTTACAATGAGCAGTTCTTC. As protein: CASTPVSRTTSIYNEQFF.

This clone has more than one count but fewer than ten. The CDR3 sequence is CASSFGTSLYEQYF. The CDR3 coding sequence is TGTGCCAGCAGCTTCGGGACTAGTCTCTACGAGCAGTACTTC. This chain links TRBV5-4 with TRBJ2-7; 8 positions match TRBD2. V was pared by 2 bases and J by 3 bases, with 4 bases of the junction left unmatched. The CDR3 extends over 14 amino acids. The germline V gene encodes CDR1 SGHNT and CDR2 YYREEE (reference sequence).

The chain has TRBV27 and TRBJ2-7; 9 bases line up with TRBD2. The CDR3 length is 14 residues. The germline V gene encodes CDR1 MNHEY and CDR2 SMNVEV (reference sequence). After removal of 2 bases from V and 5 bases from J, the junction contained 4 bases not matched to a gene. DNA for the CDR3: TGTGCCAGCAGTTTAATAGCGGGAGTAAACGAGCAGTACTTC. It yields the protein CASSLIAGVNEQYF.

The gene calls are TRBV4-1 and TRBJ1-2; TRBD1 matches at 9 bases. The V and J ends lost 3 bases and 6 bases, in that order; junction bases with no gene match: 5. Germline V gene data show CDR1 as MGHRA and CDR2 as YSYEKL. The CDR3 runs to 14 residues. In DNA, the CDR3 is TGCGCCAGCAGCCATCGGGACAGGGCGAATGGCTACACCTTC. Encoded protein: CASSHRDRANGYTF.

This clone was seen just once. The genes are TRBV11-2 and TRBJ1-1; no reliable D call. The V gene lost 3 bases and the J gene lost 3 bases, with 5 bases spanning the gap. CDR3 size: 12 residues. CDR1 is SGHAT, CDR2 FQNNGV, per germline. The CDR3 DNA sequence: TGTGCCAGCAGCTTCGCGGACACTGAAGCTTTCTTT. Translation gives CASSFADTEAFF.

The chain is built from TRBV25-1 and TRBJ2-7; D possibly corresponds to TRBD1 (5 bases). The germline gives CDR1 MGHDK, CDR2 SYGVNS. The CDR3 is made up of 12 amino acids. V was cut by 3 bases and J by 9 bases, with 12 bases left in between. CDR3 nucleotide sequence: TGTGCCAGCAGTGATCTCGGACAAGCGCAGTACTTC. Protein: CASSDLGQAQYF.

This sequence joins TRBV19 and TRBJ2-2; 10 nucleotides line up with TRBD1. The CDR3 is made up of 14 amino acids. With 6 bases clipped from V and 8 bases from J, the junction kept 6 bases outside the gene matches. CDR1 is LNHDA and CDR2 is SQIVND in the germline V gene (reference sequence). The CDR3 region has the DNA TGTGCCAGTAGGGACAGGGGGTATCCAGGGGAGCTGTTTTTT. Amino acids: CASRDRGYPGELFF.